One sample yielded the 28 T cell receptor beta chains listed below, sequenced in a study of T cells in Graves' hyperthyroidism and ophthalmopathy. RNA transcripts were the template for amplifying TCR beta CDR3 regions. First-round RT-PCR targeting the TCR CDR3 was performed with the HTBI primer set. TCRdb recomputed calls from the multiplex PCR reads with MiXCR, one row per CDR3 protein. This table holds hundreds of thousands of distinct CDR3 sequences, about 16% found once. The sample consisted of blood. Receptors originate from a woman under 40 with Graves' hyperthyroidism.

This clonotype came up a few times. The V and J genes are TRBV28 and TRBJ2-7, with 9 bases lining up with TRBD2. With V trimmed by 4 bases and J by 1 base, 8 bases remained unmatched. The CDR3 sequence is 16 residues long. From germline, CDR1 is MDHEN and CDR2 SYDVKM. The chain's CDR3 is CASSSLGLAESYEQYF. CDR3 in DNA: TGTGCCAGCAGTTCCTTGGGACTAGCCGAATCCTACGAGCAGTACTTC.

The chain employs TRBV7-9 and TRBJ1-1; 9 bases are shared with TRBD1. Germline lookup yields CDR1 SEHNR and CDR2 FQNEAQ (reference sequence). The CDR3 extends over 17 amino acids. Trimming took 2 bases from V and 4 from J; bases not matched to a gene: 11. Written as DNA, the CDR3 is TGTGCCAGCAGCTTAAGCACGGGACAGGGCCTTGGCACTGAAGCTTTCTTT. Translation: CASSLSTGQGLGTEAFF.

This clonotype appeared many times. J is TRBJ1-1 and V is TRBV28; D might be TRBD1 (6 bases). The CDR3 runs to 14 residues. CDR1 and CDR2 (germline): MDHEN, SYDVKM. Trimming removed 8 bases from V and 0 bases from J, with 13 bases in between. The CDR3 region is CASGRDIMNTEAFF. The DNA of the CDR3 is TGTGCCAGCGGCCGGGACATAATGAACACTGAAGCTTTCTTT.

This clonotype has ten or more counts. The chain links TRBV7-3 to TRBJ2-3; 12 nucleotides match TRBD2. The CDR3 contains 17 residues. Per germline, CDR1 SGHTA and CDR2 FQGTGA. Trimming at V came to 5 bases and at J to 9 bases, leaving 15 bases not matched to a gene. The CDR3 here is CASSKTSGGQPSGTQYF. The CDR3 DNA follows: TGTGCCAGCAGCAAGACTAGCGGGGGCCAGCCATCCGGGACGCAGTATTTT.

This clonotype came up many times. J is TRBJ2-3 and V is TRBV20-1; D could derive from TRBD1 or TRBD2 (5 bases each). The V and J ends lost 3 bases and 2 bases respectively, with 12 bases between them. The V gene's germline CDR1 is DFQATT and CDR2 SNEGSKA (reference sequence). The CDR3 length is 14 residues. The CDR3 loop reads CSASSGTHTDTQYF. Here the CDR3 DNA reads TGCAGTGCTAGCTCCGGGACCCACACAGATACGCAGTATTTT.

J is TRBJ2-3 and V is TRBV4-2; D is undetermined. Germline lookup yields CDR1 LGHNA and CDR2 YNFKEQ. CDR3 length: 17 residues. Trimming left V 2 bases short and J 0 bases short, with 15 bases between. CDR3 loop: CASSQTIWAVSTDTQYF. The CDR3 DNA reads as TGTGCCAGCAGCCAAACCATCTGGGCGGTTAGCACAGATACGCAGTATTTT.

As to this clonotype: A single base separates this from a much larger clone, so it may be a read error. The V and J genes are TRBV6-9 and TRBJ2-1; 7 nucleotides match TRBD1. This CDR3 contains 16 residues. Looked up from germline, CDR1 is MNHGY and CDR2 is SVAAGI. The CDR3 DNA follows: TGTGCCACCAGTTATTTTCCGGGACAGCCGGGGTATGAGCAGTTCTTC. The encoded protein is CATSYFPGQPGYEQFF.

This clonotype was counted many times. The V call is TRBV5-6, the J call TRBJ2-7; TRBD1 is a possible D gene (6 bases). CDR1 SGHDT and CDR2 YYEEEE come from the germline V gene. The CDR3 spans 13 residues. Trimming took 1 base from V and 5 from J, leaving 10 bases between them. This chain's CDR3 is CASSLQGHNEQYF. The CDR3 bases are TGTGCCAGCAGCTTGCAGGGGCACAACGAGCAGTACTTC.

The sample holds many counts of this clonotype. In DNA form, the CDR3 reads TGTGCCAGCAGTTTTCAGGGGAGCTCCTACAATGAGCAGTTCTTC. Protein sequence: CASSFQGSSYNEQFF. V usage is TRBV6-1 and J usage is TRBJ2-1; TRBD1 is a possible D gene (6 bases). Germline lookup yields CDR1 MNHNS and CDR2 SASEGT. V lost 5 bases to trimming and J lost 0 bases, with 11 bases between them. CDR3 size: 15 residues.

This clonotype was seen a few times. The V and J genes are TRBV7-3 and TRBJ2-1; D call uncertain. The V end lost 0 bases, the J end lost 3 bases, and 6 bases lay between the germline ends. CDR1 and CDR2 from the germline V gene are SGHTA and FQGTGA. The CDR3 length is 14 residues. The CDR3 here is CASSLTPGYNEQFF. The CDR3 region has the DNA TGTGCCAGCAGCTTAACCCCGGGCTACAATGAGCAGTTCTTC.

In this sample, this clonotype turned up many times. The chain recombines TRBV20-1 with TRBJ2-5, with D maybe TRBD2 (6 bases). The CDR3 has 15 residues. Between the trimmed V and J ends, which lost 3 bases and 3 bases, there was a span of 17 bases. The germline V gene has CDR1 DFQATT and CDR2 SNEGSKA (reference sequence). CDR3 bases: TGCAGTGCTAGTCAGGATGGCGGGATGGAAGAGACCCAGTACTTC. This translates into CSASQDGGMEETQYF.

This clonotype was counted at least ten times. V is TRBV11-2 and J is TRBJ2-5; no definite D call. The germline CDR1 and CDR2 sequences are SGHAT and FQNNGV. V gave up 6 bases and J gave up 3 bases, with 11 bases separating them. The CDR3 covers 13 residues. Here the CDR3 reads CASRGPNEETQYF. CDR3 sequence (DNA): TGTGCCAGCAGGGGTCCAAATGAAGAGACCCAGTACTTC.

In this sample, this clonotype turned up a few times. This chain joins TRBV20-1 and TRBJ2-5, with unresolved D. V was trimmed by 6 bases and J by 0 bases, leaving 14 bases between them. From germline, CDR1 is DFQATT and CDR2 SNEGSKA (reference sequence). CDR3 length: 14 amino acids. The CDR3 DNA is TGCAGTGCCCCCAGGCTTGGGTACCAAGAGACCCAGTACTTC. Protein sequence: CSAPRLGYQETQYF.

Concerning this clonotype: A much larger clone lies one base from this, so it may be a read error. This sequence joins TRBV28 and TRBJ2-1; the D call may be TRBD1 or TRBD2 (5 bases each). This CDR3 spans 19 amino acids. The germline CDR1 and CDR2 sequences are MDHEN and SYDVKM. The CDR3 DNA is TGTGCCAGCAGTTCAAGACCAGGGTGGGAGCGGACGTACTACAATGAGCAGCTCTTC. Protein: CASSSRPGWERTYYNEQLF.

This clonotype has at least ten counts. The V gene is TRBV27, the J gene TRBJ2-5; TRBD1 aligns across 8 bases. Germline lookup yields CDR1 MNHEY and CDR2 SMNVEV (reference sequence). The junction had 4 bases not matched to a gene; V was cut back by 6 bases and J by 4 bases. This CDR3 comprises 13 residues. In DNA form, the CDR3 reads TGTGCCAGCAGCTTACAGGGGGGAGAGACCCAGTACTTC. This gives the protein CASSLQGGETQYF.

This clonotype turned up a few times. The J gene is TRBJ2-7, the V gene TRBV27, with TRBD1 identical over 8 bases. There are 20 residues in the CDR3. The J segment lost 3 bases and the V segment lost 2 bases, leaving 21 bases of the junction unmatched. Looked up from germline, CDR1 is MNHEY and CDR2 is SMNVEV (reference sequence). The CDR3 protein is CASSLKGGPGGTRRFYEQYF. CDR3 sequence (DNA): TGTGCCAGCAGTTTAAAAGGGGGTCCAGGGGGCACTCGACGTTTCTACGAGCAGTACTTC.

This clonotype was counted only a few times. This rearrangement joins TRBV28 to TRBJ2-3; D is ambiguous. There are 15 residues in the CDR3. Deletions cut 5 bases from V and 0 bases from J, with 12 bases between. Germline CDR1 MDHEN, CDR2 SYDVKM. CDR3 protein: CASSAGSASTDTQYF. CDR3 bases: TGTGCCAGCAGTGCAGGTTCAGCGAGCACAGATACGCAGTATTTT.

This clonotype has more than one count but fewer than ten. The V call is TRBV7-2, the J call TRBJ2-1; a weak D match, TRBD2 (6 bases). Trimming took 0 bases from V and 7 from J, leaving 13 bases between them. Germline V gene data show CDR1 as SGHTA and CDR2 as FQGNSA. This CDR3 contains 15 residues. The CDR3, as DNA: TGTGCCAGCAGCTTAGCACCGTTGGAGGGGAATGAGCAGTTCTTC. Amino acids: CASSLAPLEGNEQFF.

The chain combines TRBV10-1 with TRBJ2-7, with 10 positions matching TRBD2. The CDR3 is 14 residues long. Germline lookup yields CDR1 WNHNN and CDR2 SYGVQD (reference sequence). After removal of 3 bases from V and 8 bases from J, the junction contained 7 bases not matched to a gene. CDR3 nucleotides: TGCGCCAGCAGTGAATCAGCGGGAGGGCCCCAGCAGTACTTC. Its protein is CASSESAGGPQQYF.

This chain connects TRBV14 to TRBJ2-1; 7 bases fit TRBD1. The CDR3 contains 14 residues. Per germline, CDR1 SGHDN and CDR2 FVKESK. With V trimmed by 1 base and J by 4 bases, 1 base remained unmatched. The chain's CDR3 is CASSQGQGYNEQFF. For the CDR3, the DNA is TGTGCCAGCAGCCAAGGACAGGGTTACAATGAGCAGTTCTTC.

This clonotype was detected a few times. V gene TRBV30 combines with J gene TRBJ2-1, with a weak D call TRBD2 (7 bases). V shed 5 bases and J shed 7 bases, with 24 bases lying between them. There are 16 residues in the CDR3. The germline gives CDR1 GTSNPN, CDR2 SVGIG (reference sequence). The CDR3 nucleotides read TGTGCCTGGGACCCCTCGAAGGGGGGGAGTTGGAATGAGCAGTTCTTC. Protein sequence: CAWDPSKGGSWNEQFF.

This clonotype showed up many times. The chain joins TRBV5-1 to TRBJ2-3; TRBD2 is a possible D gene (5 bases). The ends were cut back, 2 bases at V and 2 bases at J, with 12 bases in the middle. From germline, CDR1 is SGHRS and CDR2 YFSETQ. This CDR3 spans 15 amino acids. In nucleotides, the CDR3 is TGCGCCAGCAGCTTAAGAGCGGAAAACACAGATACGCAGTATTTT. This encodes CASSLRAENTDTQYF.

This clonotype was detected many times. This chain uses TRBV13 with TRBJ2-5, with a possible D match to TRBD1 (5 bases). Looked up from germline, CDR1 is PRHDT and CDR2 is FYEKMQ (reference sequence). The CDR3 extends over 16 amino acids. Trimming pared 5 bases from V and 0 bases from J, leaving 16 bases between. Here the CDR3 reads CASSLLRRQYQETQYF. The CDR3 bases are TGTGCCAGCAGCCTACTAAGACGACAGTACCAAGAGACCCAGTACTTC.

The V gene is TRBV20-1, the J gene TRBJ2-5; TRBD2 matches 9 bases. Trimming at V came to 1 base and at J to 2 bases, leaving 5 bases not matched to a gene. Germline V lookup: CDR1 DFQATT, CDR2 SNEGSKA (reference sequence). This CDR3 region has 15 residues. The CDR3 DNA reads TGCAGTGCTAGAGTACTAGCGGGCCTACAAGAGACCCAGTACTTC. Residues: CSARVLAGLQETQYF.

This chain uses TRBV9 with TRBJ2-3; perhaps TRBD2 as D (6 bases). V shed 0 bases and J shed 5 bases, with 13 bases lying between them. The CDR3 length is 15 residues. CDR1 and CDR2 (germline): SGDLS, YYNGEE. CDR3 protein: CASSVATAGQDTQYF. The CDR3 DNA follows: TGTGCCAGCAGCGTAGCTACGGCGGGGCAAGATACGCAGTATTTT.

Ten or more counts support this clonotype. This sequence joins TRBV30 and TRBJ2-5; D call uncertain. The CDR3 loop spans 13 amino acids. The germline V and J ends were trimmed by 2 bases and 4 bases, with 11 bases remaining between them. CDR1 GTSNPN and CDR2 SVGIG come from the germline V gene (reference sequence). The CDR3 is CAWSSFQLETQYF. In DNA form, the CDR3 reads TGTGCCTGGAGTTCTTTCCAGCTAGAGACCCAGTACTTC. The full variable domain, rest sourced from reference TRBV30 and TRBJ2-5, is SQTIHQWPATLVQPVGSPLSLECTVEGTSNPNLYWYRQAAGRGLQLLFYSVGIGQISSEVPQNLSASRPQDRQFILSSKKLLLSDSGFYLCAWSSFQLETQYFGPGTRLLVL.

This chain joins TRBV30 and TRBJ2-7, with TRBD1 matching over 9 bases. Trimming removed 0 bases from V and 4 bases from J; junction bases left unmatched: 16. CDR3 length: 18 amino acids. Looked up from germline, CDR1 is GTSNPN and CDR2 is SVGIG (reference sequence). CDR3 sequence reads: CAWSVRWEGAGTGYEQYF. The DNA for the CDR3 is TGTGCCTGGAGTGTACGATGGGAAGGGGCCGGGACAGGGTACGAGCAGTACTTC.

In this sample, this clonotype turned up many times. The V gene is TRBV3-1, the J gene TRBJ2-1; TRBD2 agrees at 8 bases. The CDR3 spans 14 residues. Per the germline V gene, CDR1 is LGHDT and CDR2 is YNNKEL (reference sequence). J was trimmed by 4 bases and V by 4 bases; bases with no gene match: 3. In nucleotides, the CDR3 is TGTGCCAGCAGCCTTCTAGCGGGTTACAATGAGCAGTTCTTC. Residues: CASSLLAGYNEQFF.